A selection of T cell receptor beta chains follows, all from one sample in a study of T cell repertoires in cytomegalovirus infection. TCRdb called the reads again in MiXCR, with one record for every CDR3 protein. The sample contains around 900,000 distinct CDR3 sequences, roughly 31% of which appear only once. No antigens are known for them. Sequencing used cultured CD8+ T cells from PBMCs, obtained from culture after CMV antigen stimulation. All receptors come from a human donor in good health (CMV status not recorded). Some clones in this sample may be carry-over from other donors' samples. Both conserved end residues are part of each CDR3. Each record gives: V gene, D gene, CDR3 length, CDR3 protein. A D gene is named only where the DNA matches it firmly.

TRBV7-6 | - | 14 | CASSFTTGATEAFF
TRBV7-9 | - | 15 | CASSVIGGLEYGYTF
TRBV2 | - | 15 | CASSEYQGLNTEAFF
TRBV7-7 | - | 17 | CASSLGPKSSYNSPLHF
TRBV7-9 | - | 15 | CASSLGIYGNQPQHF
TRBV9 | - | 14 | CASSVDGRGDGYTF
TRBV10-3 | - | 11 | CAIRRREGLFF
TRBV6-5 | TRBD1 | 15 | CASSLTSRGRTEAFF
TRBV7-6 | - | 17 | CASSRGGGVTKNSPLHF
TRBV2 | - | 20 | CASTPRRNALSATSTGELFF
TRBV20-1 | TRBD1 | 16 | CSARAGTGGAVDEQFF
TRBV9 | - | 16 | CASSLGAGRGEDTQYF
TRBV29-1 | - | 14 | CSVENGGGGTEAFF
TRBV7-8 | TRBD1 | 16 | CASSYNTGEEDSPLHF
TRBV10-3 | TRBD1 | 15 | CAISGTDGVVDTQYF
TRBV6-1 | TRBD2 | 14 | CASSQAGDTDTQYF
TRBV3-1 | TRBD1 | 17 | CASSPGQGDSGANVLTF
TRBV7-8 | TRBD1 | 17 | CASSHPGQGLNTGELFF
TRBV13 | - | 17 | CASSPRSGFSGANVLTF
TRBV5-5 | - | 13 | CASSLEVSDEQYF
TRBV7-3 | TRBD2 | 15 | CASSLDSGGPGEQFF
TRBV5-4 | - | 16 | CASSLAAEISNYGYTF
TRBV7-2 | - | 16 | CASSLELGGGADTQYF
TRBV4-3 | TRBD2 | 16 | CASSQKESGGPDTQYF
TRBV2 | - | 12 | CARSIKSNEQFF
TRBV4-1 | - | 15 | CASSQDHPAITEAFF
TRBV7-7 | TRBD1 | 18 | CASSLSLLGQGSTDTQYF